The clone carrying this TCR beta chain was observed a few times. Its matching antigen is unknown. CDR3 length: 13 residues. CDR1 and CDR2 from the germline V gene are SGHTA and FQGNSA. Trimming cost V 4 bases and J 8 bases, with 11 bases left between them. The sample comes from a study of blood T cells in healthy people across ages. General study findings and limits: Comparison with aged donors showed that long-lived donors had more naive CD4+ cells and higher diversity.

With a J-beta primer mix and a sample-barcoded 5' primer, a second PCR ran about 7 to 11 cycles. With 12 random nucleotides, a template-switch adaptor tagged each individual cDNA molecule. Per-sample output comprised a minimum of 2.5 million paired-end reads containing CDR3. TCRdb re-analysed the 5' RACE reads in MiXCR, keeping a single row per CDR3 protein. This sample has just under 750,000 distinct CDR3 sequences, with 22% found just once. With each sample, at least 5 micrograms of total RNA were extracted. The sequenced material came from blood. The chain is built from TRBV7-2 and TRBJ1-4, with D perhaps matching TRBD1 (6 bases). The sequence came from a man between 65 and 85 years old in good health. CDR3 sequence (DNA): TGTGCCAGCAGCTGGGGGGCTGTGGAAAAACTGTTTTTT. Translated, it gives CASSWGAVEKLFF.